The rows below give T cell receptor beta chains drawn from one sample of a study of blood T cell repertoires in COVID-19. Sequencing was performed with immunoSEQ multiplex PCR; in TCRdb, only in-frame clones are kept and a portion is missing. The sample lists 200,000 or so clones, roughly 84% seen once, with more than 7% in the top ten. Sample: PBMCs or T cells enriched from blood (not recorded which). These receptors all stem from a young man in a cohort exposed to, infected with or recovered from COVID-19 (not recorded which). Each CDR3 is given with its conserved first and last residue. The order of the fields is clone size, J gene, V gene, D gene, CDR3 protein, CDR3 DNA. A D gene is named only where the DNA matches it firmly. Rows may omit the clone size; those that give it use once, few, many or a size class.

.,TRBJ1-2,TRBV7-9,TRBD1,CASSYGTGGTDGYTF,TGTGCCAGCAGCTACGGGACAGGGGGAACAGACGGCTACACCTTC
.,TRBJ1-1,TRBV29-1,TRBD1,CSAATGANTEAFF,TGCAGCGCCGCGACAGGGGCGAACACTGAAGCTTTCTTT
.,TRBJ1-5,TRBV5-1,.,CASSLGQGGQPQHF,TGCGCCAGCAGCTTGGGTCAGGGAGGGCAGCCCCAGCATTTT
.,TRBJ2-3,TRBV14,TRBD2,CASSFSTGTSGSGRTQYF,TGTGCCAGCAGCTTTAGTACCGGGACTAGCGGGAGCGGTCGGACGCAGTATTTT
.,TRBJ1-5,TRBV5-8,.,CASSRQNSNQPQHF,TGTGCCAGCAGCCGACAGAATTCCAATCAGCCCCAGCATTTT
.,TRBJ2-1,TRBV28,.,CASSFHQGSGNEQFF,TGTGCCAGCAGTTTCCACCAGGGGAGTGGAAATGAGCAGTTCTTC
few,TRBJ2-7,TRBV5-1,TRBD2,CASSFYSSGRDEQYF,TGCGCCAGCAGCTTTTATAGTAGCGGGAGGGATGAGCAGTACTTC
.,TRBJ1-2,TRBV7-3,TRBD1,CASSLTGTGAHGYTF,TGTGCCAGCAGCTTGACCGGGACAGGGGCGCACGGCTACACCTTC
.,TRBJ2-3,TRBV7-3,.,CASSPYLTDTQYF,TGTGCCAGCAGCCCTTATCTCACAGATACGCAGTATTTT
.,TRBJ2-5,TRBV5-1,TRBD2,CASSLEASGSETQYF,TGCGCCAGCAGCTTGGAGGCTAGCGGGAGTGAGACCCAGTACTTC
.,TRBJ2-1,TRBV18,.,CASSPGIGRAYNEQFF,TGTGCCAGCTCACCCGGAATTGGGCGAGCCTACAATGAGCAGTTCTTC
.,TRBJ1-5,TRBV19,.,CASTASGQSLGQPQHF,TGTGCCAGTACCGCTAGCGGACAGTCTCTAGGTCAGCCCCAGCATTTT
.,TRBJ1-1,TRBV29-1,TRBD1,CSVVRATGKAEAFF,TGCAGCGTTGTTAGGGCGACAGGGAAGGCTGAAGCTTTCTTT
few,TRBJ2-1,TRBV27,TRBD2,CASSPGTSGYNEQFF,TGTGCCAGCAGTCCCGGGACTAGCGGCTACAATGAGCAGTTCTTC
once,TRBJ2-1,TRBV2,.,CASSRNKLNPRRDEQFF,TGTGCCAGCAGTCGTAACAAACTCAACCCTCGTCGGGATGAGCAGTTCTTC
few,TRBJ1-5,TRBV19,.,CASITGRGSNQPQHF,TGTGCCAGTATAACTGGGCGAGGGAGCAATCAGCCCCAGCATTTT
.,TRBJ2-3,TRBV25-1,TRBD2,CASTGTSGSSWGADTQYF,TGTGCCAGCACAGGGACTAGCGGGAGTTCTTGGGGGGCAGATACGCAGTATTTT
.,TRBJ2-2,TRBV9,.,CASSVYSRVGRTGELFF,TGTGCCAGCAGCGTCTATAGTAGGGTTGGGAGAACCGGGGAGCTGTTTTTT
.,TRBJ2-1,TRBV11-3,TRBD2,CASSSPTSKKFF,TGTGCCAGCAGCTCCCCGACTAGCAAAAAGTTCTTC
.,TRBJ1-5,TRBV28,.,CASSPSVGANQPQHF,TGTGCCAGCAGTCCCAGCGTGGGTGCTAATCAGCCCCAGCATTTT
.,TRBJ2-3,TRBV27,.,CASVLPDREAQYF,TGTGCCAGCGTTTTGCCCGACAGGGAGGCGCAGTATTTT
.,TRBJ1-1,TRBV6-5,.,CASRPEQGLNTEAFF,TGTGCCAGCAGACCGGAGCAGGGGCTGAACACTGAAGCTTTCTTT
.,TRBJ2-7,TRBV27,TRBD2,CASSFTTSGRAYEQYF,TGTGCCAGCAGTTTTACGACGAGCGGGAGGGCCTACGAGCAGTACTTC
.,TRBJ2-7,TRBV6-5,.,CASSPGIGYEQYF,TGTGCCAGCAGTCCAGGTATCGGCTACGAGCAGTACTTC
.,TRBJ1-1,TRBV21-1,.,CASKAWRGARNTEAFF,TGTGCCAGCAAGGCCTGGCGGGGCGCGAGGAACACTGAAGCTTTCTTT
.,TRBJ2-1,TRBV5-1,.,CASSLDREYNEQFF,TGCGCCAGCAGCTTGGACAGGGAGTACAATGAGCAGTTCTTC
few,TRBJ2-7,TRBV4-1,TRBD2,CASSQVAGTSGSSYEQYF,TGCGCCAGCAGCCAAGTTGCTGGTACTAGCGGGAGCTCCTACGAGCAGTACTTC
.,TRBJ1-5,TRBV6-5,TRBD1,CASRQGPYNQPQHF,TGTGCCAGCCGACAGGGGCCCTACAATCAGCCCCAGCATTTT
.,TRBJ1-1,TRBV9,TRBD1,CASSPGTANTEAFF,TGTGCCAGCAGCCCTGGGACAGCGAACACTGAAGCTTTCTTT
.,TRBJ1-2,TRBV6-5,TRBD1,CASRRDRGGRYGYTF,TGTGCCAGCAGACGTGACAGGGGCGGCAGGTATGGCTACACCTTC
.,TRBJ1-6,TRBV12-5,.,CASGTGTPSSYNSPLHF,TGTGCTAGTGGAACCGGGACACCGAGCTCCTATAATTCACCCCTCCACTTT
.,TRBJ2-7,TRBV6-2/TRBV6-3,.,CASSYHRQAGNYEQYF,TGTGCCAGCAGTTACCACAGACAGGCGGGTAACTACGAGCAGTACTTC
.,TRBJ1-2,TRBV28,.,CASSRTVLNYGYTF,TGTGCCAGCAGTCGGACAGTCCTTAACTATGGCTACACCTTC
.,TRBJ2-7,TRBV5-4,.,CASSGGKTGDYEQYF,TGTGCCAGCAGCGGCGGCAAGACAGGTGACTACGAGCAGTACTTC
.,TRBJ2-5,TRBV15,TRBD1,CASPVVVNRGLETQYF,TGTGCCTCCCCAGTGGTTGTAAACAGGGGGCTGGAGACCCAGTACTTC
.,TRBJ2-5,TRBV23-1,TRBD2,CASSRAGPPKKETQYF,TGCGCCAGCAGTCGAGCGGGACCGCCTAAGAAAGAGACCCAGTACTTC
.,TRBJ1-2,TRBV5-1,TRBD1,CASSRTGDGYTF,TGCGCCAGCAGCCGGACAGGGGATGGCTACACCTTC
few,TRBJ1-2,TRBV20-1,.,CSASSLGGGRGYTF,TGCAGTGCTAGTTCCCTCGGGGGTGGGCGGGGCTACACCTTC
.,TRBJ1-5,TRBV10-3,TRBD1,CAISVSPGQGYNQPQHF,TGTGCCATCAGTGTGAGCCCAGGACAGGGGTACAATCAGCCCCAGCATTTT
.,TRBJ1-2,TRBV5-1,TRBD1,CASSPRGQDRVAYGYTF,TGCGCCAGCAGCCCCAGGGGGCAGGATCGCGTAGCCTATGGCTACACCTTC
once,TRBJ1-1,TRBV7-2,.,CASSLGYRQEGAFF,TGTGCCAGCAGCTTAGGGTATAGGCAGGAGGGAGCTTTCTTT
.,TRBJ2-2,TRBV5-1,TRBD1,CASSLERSRRTGNAGELFF,TGCGCCAGCAGCTTGGAGAGGAGCCGAAGGACAGGGAATGCCGGGGAGCTGTTTTTT
.,TRBJ2-7,TRBV14,.,CASSQTGVYYEQYF,TGTGCCAGCAGCCAGACGGGAGTCTACTACGAGCAGTACTTC
.,TRBJ2-6,TRBV28,.,CASISGSGANVLTF,TGTGCCAGCATTAGCGGCTCTGGGGCCAACGTCCTGACTTTC